The source of this TCR beta chain is a study of shared clonotypes between healthy human individuals. The wider study: Donor ages ranged 18 to 49 years: a couple of women, a few men.

At a deep level, the assay was run. Clones were sequenced by immunoSEQ multiplex PCR, and TCRdb holds only the in-frame ones, with some missing. Seen here are about 2.5 million clones, roughly 90% observed once, and the top ten hold about 0.36%. Study-level findings and limits: The study generally estimated greater richness for naive than memory subsets.

Details on this clone: The antigen is unknown.

Specimen: naive CD4+ T cells from PBMCs. Subset meaning: CD45RA+ positively selected. The sequence derives from a man between 18 and 29 years old in good health. Some clones in this sample may be carry-over from other donors' samples.

The CDR3 DNA reads as TGCAGCGTACAAGGAGGGTCAACCTACAATGAGCAGTTCTTC. Amino acid sequence: CSVQGGSTYNEQFF. The chain combines TRBV29-1 with TRBJ2-1, with a tentative D call TRBD2 (6 bases). CDR1 is SQVTM and CDR2 is ANQGSEA in the germline V gene. Trimming took 6 bases from V and 2 from J, leaving 14 bases between them. The CDR3 totals 14 residues.